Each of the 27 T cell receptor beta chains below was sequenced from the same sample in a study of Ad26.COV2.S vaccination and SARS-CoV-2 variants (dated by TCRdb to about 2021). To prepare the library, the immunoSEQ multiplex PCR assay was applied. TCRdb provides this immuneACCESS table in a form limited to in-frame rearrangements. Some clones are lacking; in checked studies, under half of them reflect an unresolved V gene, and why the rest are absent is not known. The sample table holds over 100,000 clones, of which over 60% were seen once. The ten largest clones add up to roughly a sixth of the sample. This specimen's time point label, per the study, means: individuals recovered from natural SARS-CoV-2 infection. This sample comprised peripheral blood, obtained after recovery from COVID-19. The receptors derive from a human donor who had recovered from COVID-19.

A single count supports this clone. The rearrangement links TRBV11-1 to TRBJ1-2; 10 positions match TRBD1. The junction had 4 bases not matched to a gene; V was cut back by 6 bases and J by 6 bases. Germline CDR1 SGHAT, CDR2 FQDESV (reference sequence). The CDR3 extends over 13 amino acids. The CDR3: CASRSGTGDGYTF. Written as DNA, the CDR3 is TGTGCCAGCAGATCCGGGACAGGGGATGGCTACACCTTC.

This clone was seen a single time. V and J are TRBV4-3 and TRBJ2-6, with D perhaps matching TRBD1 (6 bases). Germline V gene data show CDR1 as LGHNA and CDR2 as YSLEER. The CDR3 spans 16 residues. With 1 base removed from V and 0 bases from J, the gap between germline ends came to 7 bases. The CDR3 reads CASSQVTGSGANVLTF. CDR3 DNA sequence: TGCGCCAGCAGCCAAGTGACAGGCTCTGGGGCCAACGTCCTGACTTTC.

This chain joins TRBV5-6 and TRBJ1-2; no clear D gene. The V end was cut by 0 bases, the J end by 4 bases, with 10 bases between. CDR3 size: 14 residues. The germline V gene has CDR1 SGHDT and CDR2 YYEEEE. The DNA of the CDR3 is TGTGCCAGCAGCTTGGGTGATATAGTCTATGGCTACACCTTC. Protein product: CASSLGDIVYGYTF. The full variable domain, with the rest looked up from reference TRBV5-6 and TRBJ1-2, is DAGVTQSPTHLIKTRGQQVTLRCSPKSGHDTVSWYQQALGQGPQFIFQYYEEEERQRGNFPDRFSGHQFPNYSSELNVNALLLGDSALYLCASSLGDIVYGYTFGSGTRLTVV.

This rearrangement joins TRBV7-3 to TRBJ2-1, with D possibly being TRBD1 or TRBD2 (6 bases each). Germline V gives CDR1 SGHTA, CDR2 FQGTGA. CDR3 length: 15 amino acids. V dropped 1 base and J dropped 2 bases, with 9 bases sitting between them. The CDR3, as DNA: TGTGCCAGCAGCTTAAGGGGGGCCCCCTACAATGAGCAGTTCTTC. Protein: CASSLRGAPYNEQFF.

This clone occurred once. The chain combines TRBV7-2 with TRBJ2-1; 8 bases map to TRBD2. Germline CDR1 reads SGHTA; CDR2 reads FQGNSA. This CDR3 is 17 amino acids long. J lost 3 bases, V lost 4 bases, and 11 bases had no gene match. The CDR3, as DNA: TGTGCCAGCAGCTCCAGCTTCATAGCGGGGCTCTACAATGAGCAGTTCTTC. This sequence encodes CASSSSFIAGLYNEQFF.

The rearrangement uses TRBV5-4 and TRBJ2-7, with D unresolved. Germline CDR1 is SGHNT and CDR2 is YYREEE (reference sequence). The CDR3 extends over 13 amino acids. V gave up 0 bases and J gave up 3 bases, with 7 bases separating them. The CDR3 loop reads CASSLALDYEQYF. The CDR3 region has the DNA TGTGCCAGCAGCTTGGCTCTGGACTACGAGCAGTACTTC.

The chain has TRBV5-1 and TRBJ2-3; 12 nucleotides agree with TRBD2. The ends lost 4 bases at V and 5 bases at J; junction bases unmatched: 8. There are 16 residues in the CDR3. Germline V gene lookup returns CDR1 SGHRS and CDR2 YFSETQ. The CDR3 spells CASSVDLAGGRDTQYF. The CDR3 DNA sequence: TGCGCCAGCAGCGTGGATCTAGCGGGGGGGCGAGATACGCAGTATTTT.

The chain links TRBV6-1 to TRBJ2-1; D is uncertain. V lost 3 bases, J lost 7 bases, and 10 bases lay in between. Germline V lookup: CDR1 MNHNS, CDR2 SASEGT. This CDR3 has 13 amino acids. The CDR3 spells CASSEQSENEQFF. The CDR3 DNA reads TGTGCCAGCAGTGAGCAGTCGGAGAATGAGCAGTTCTTC.

This CDR3 is CASSQDRGPNTGELFF. In DNA form, the CDR3 reads TGTGCCAGCAGCCAAGATCGGGGGCCGAACACCGGGGAGCTGTTTTTT. The chain joins TRBV4-2 to TRBJ2-2, with D perhaps assigned TRBD1 or TRBD2 (6 bases each). Trimming cost V 0 bases and J 0 bases, with 8 bases left between them. CDR1 is LGHNA and CDR2 is YNFKEQ in the germline V gene. CDR3 length equals 16 residues.

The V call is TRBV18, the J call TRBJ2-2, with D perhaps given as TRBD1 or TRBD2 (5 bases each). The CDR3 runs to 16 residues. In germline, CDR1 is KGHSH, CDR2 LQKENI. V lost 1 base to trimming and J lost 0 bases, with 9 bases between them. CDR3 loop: CASSPRGNANTGELFF. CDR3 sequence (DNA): TGTGCCAGCTCACCACGGGGGAACGCGAACACCGGGGAGCTGTTTTTT.

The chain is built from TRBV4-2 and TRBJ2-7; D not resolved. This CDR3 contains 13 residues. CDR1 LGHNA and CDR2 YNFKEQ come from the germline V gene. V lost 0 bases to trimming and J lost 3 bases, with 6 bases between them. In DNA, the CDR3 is TGTGCCAGCAGCCAAGATCCCCGCTACGAGCAGTACTTC. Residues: CASSQDPRYEQYF.

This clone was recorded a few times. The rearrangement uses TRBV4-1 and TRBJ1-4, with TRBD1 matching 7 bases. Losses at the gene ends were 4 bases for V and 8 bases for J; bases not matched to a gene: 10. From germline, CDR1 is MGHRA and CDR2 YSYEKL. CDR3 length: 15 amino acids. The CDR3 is CASSLGRQGEEKLFF. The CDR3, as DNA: TGCGCCAGCAGCCTCGGACGGCAGGGGGAAGAAAAACTGTTTTTT.

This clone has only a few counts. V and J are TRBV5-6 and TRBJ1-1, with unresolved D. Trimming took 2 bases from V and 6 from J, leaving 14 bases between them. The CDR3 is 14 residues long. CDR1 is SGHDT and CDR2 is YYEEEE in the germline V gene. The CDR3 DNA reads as TGTGCCAGCAGCTTTCAAGGGCGATTAGCTGAAGCTTTCTTT. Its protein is CASSFQGRLAEAFF.

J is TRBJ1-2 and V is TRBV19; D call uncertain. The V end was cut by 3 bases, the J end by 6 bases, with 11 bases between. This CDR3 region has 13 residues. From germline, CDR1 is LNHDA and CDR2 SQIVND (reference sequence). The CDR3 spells CASSMEGGHGYTF. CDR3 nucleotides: TGTGCCAGTAGTATGGAGGGAGGTCATGGCTACACCTTC.

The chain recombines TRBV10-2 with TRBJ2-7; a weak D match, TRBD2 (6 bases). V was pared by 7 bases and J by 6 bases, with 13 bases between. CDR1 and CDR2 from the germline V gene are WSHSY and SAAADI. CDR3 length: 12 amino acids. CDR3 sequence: CASKVMGGEQYF. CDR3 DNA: TGCGCCAGCAAAGTAATGGGGGGCGAGCAGTACTTC.

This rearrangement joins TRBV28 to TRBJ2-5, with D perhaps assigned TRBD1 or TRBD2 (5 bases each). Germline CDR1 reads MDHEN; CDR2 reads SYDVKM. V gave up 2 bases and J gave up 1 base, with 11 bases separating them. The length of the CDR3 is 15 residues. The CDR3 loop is CASSLRGSIQETQYF. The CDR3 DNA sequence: TGTGCCAGCAGTTTACGGGGCAGCATCCAAGAGACCCAGTACTTC.

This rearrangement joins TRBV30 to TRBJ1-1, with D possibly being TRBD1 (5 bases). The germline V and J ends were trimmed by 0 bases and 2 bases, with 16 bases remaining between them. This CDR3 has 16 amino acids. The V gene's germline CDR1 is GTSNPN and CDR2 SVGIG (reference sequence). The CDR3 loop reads CAWSVPLGRANTEAFF. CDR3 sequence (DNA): TGTGCCTGGAGTGTACCTCTGGGCAGGGCAAACACTGAAGCTTTCTTT.

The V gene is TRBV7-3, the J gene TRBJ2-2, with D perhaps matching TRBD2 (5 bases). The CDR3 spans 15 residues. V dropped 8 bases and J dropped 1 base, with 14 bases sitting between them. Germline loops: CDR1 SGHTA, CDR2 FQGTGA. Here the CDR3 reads CASSRTGENTGELFF. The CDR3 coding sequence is TGTGCCAGCTCCCGGACTGGGGAGAACACCGGGGAGCTGTTTTTT.

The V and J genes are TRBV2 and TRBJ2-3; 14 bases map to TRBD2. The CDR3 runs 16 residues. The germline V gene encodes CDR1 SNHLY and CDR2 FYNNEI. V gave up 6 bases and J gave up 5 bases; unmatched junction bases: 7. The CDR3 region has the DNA TGTGCCAGCAGAAGGACTAGCGGGGGGTTTATAGATACGCAGTATTTT. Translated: CASRRTSGGFIDTQYF.

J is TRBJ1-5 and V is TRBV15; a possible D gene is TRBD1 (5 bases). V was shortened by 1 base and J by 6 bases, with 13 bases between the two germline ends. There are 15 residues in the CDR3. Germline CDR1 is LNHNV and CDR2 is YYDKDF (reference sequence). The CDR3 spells CATSRVLGGIQPQHF. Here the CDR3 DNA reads TGTGCCACCAGCAGAGTTTTGGGGGGGATTCAGCCCCAGCATTTT.

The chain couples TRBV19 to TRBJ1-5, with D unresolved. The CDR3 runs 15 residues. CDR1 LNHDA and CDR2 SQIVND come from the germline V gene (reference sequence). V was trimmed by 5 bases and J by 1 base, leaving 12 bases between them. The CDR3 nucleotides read TGTGCCAGTAGTCCGGACGGAGGCAGCAATCAGCCCCAGCATTTT. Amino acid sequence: CASSPDGGSNQPQHF.

This CDR3 is CASSQVRGSTGELFF. The CDR3 DNA is TGTGCCAGCAGCCAAGTGCGGGGCAGCACCGGGGAGCTGTTTTTT. The chain links TRBV3-1 (or the pseudogene TRBV3-2) to TRBJ2-2; D might be TRBD2 (6 bases). Trimming removed 1 base at V and 4 bases at J, with 10 bases between. Looked up from germline, CDR1 is LGHDT and CDR2 is YNNKEL (reference sequence). The CDR3 consists of 15 residues.

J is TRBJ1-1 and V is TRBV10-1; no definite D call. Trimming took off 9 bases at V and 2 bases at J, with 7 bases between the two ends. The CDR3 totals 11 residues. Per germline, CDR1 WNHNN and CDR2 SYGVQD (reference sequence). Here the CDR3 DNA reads TGCGCCAGTATTCCCAACACTGAAGCTTTCTTT. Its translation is CASIPNTEAFF.

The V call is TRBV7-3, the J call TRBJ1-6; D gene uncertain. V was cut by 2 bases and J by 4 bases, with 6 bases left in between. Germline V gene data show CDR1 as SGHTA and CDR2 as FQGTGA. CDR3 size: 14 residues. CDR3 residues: CASSLWGYNSPLHF. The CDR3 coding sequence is TGTGCCAGCAGCTTATGGGGATATAATTCACCCCTCCACTTT.

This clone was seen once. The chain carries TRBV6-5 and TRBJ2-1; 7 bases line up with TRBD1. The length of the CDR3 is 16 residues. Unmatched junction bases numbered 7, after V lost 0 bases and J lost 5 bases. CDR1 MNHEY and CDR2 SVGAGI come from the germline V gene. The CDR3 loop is CASSYSLRQGDNEQFF. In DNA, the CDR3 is TGTGCCAGCAGTTACTCATTACGGCAGGGGGACAATGAGCAGTTCTTC.

CDR3 sequence reads: CASSSGKGEVGSPLHF. CDR3 coding DNA: TGTGCCAGCAGCTCCGGAAAGGGGGAGGTGGGTTCACCCCTCCACTTT. The genes are TRBV7-9 and TRBJ1-6; perhaps TRBD1 as D (6 bases). V gave up 4 bases and J gave up 9 bases, with 19 bases separating them. The CDR3 length is 16 residues. CDR1 and CDR2 from the germline V gene are SEHNR and FQNEAQ (reference sequence). Using reference TRBV7-9 and TRBJ1-6 for the parts outside the CDR3, the full variable domain is DTGVSQNPRHKITKRGQNVTFRCDPISEHNRLYWYRQTLGQGPEFLTYFQNEAQLEKSRLLSDRFSAERPKGSFSTLEIQRTEQGDSAMYLCASSSGKGEVGSPLHFGNGTRLTVT.

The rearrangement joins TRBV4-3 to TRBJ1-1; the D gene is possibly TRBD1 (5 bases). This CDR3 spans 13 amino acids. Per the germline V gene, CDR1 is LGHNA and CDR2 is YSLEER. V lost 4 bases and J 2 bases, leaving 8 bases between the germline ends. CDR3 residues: CASSRQSNTEAFF. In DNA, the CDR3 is TGCGCCAGCAGCCGACAGTCTAACACTGAAGCTTTCTTT.